The entry that follows covers one TCR beta chain sequence. Its recognized antigen is unknown. No clone much larger than this one lies a single base away; base qualities are absent. Each donor gave one peripheral blood draw, averaging approximately 110 mL, which was collected into heparinised tubes. A BD FACSAria II and a panel including CD45RO, CCR7, CD25, CD127, CD95 and CD27 were used to sort naive, central memory, regulatory and stem cell-like memory CD4+ T cells. All sorted populations exceeded 95% purity. PBMCs were isolated immediately by Lymphoprep density gradient centrifugation and stained directly without culture. So that batch effects would be minimized, each experiment stained and sorted samples in pairs, pairing one healthy donor with one patient. V gives up 5 bases and J gives up 10 bases, and the segment between their germline ends measures 15 bases. The germline V gene encodes CDR1 SGHTA and CDR2 FQGTGA. The CDR3, from cysteine to phenylalanine, totals 13 residues. Just CDR3 DNA is preserved here, 39 bases in frame from base 1.

This sample is drawn from a study of beta chain features in type 1 diabetes (dated by TCRdb to the late 2010s). For context, the study as a whole: Patients and healthy donors did not differ in mean age, gender distribution, total cell number or subset yield. A total of some 100,000,000 sorted cells were examined across all samples, and a strong correlation was observed between cell number per subset and RNA yield. Regulatory and stem cell-like memory subsets were isolated from only 8 patients and about eight healthy donors, whereas naive and central memory subsets came from all 30 or so donors. In the study, TCRB repertoires of sorted circulating CD4+ T cell subsets from recently diagnosed type 1 diabetes patients were compared with those of matched healthy donors. What the work shows at the level of the full study, not this receptor alone: At VDJ recombination sites, type 1 diabetes patients had fewer insertions and more deleted nucleotides, which implies abnormalities in thymic rearrangement. Because the HLA sub-analyses included only small numbers of individuals, any influence of HLA type on TCRB rearrangement was left unresolved. The naive, central memory and regulatory TCRB repertoires appeared to resemble one another more closely among patients than among healthy donors. In all four CD4+ subsets, TCRB CDR3 length was moderately but significantly shorter in type 1 diabetes patients. Because cDNA was sequenced instead of genomic DNA, highly expressing activated cells could be over-represented, though the groups showed no difference in activation or CD3 levels. PCR might favor shorter templates, but patient and control samples were amplified and corrected together, so any skew would affect both groups equally.

All of the isolated RNA was reverse transcribed with the High Capacity cDNA Reverse Transcription Kit, so expressed TCRB transcripts were sequenced. Deep immunoSEQ sequencing was performed on naive, central memory and regulatory T cell samples, with an average of approximately 4 million total reads per sample. Sorted cells were lysed in RLT buffer, and RNA was extracted using DNase-treated RNeasy Micro or Mini kits according to cell number. To prevent cross-contamination, every cell subset was processed on its own, while patient and healthy donor samples were processed together. The immunoSEQ multiplex PCR was used to amplify TCRB sequences from cDNA, generating 87-bp fragments that spanned the CDR3 region. The amplicons were sequenced using the Illumina HiSeq platform. As for the authors' bioinformatics: PCR bias was computationally corrected using synthetic template baselines, reads within Hamming distance 2 were collapsed, and singletons that could not be merged were discarded. Reads were aligned to IMGT to assign V, D and J genes, CDR3 length, and insertions or deletions at six rearrangement sites. Within each subset, clonotype counts were normalized to the number of sorted cells before true diversity and Gini coefficients were calculated with the tcR R package. Repertoire sharing was quantified using the overlap coefficient calculated on TCRB nucleotide sequences. TCRdb provides this immuneACCESS table in a form limited to in-frame rearrangements. Some clones are lacking; in checked studies, under half of them reflect an unresolved V gene, and why the rest are absent is not known. That table gives V, J and clone size, and the DNA gave D and trimming. This sample holds 250,000 to 300,000 clones; approximately 8.1% were observed only once. The top ten clones comprise roughly 1% of the sample.

Sequenced sample: central memory CD4+ T cells from blood. The source is a young woman in good health. The V and J segments used are TRBV7-3 and TRBJ2-1; confidence is insufficient to name the D gene. The bases read TGTGCCAGCAGCCCCGATCTCGGCGTAGAGCAGTTCTTC. Its protein is CASSPDLGVEQFF.